This TCR beta chain was sequenced during a study of cytomegalovirus exposure and HLA in healthy donors. Study-wide results and limits: Rarity characterized most TCR sequences, yet some public TCRs appeared in many donors. Researchers counted around 150 TCR beta chains as cytomegalovirus-associated.

The PCR contained 60 Vbeta and 13 Jbeta primers. Method: immunoSEQ multiplex PCR; TCRdb's copy keeps in-frame clones and lacks some. This table holds roughly 140,000 clones, 60% to 80% found once. This clone came up once. What it binds is unknown. Trimming took 6 bases from V and 2 from J, leaving 16 bases between them. CDR1 is SNHLY, CDR2 FYNNEI, per germline. The CDR3 runs to 15 residues. The chain recombines TRBV2 with TRBJ2-5, with D perhaps matching TRBD2 (5 bases). Source material: PBMCs. This receptor was identified in a woman in her forties or fifties in good health and CMV-seronegative. In DNA form, the CDR3 reads TGTGCCAGCAGCCCCTCAGGACTTTGGCAAGAGACCCAGTACTTC. Its protein is CASSPSGLWQETQYF.